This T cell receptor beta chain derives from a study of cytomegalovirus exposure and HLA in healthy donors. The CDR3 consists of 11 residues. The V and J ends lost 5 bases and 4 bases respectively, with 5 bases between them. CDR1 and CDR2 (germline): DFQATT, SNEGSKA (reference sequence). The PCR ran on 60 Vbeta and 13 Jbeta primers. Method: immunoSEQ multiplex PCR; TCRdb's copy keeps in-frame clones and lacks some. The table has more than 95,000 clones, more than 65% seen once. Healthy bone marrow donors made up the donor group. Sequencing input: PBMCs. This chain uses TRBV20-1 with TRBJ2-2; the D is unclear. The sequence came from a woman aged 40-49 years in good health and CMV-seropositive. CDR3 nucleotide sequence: TGCAGTGCTCCTTCCACCGGGGAGCTGTTTTTT. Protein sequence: CSAPSTGELFF.